This T cell receptor (beta chain) is from a study of long-term antiretroviral therapy in people with HIV. Points from the study as a whole: Transplant-donor-level diversity was not reached after ART, though diversity increased.

At the survey level, the v3.0 immunoSEQ assay was run. TCRdb's table, derived via immunoSEQ multiplex PCR, lists solely in-frame clones and lacks some. The data show fewer than 20,000 clones, over 65% seen once. Trimming left V 7 bases short and J 3 bases short, with 7 bases between. This CDR3 contains 11 residues. Germline V lookup: CDR1 MNHEY, CDR2 SVGAGI. The sample holds one count of this clone. Its cognate antigen is unknown. This clonotype was obtained from a man aged 40-49 years with HIV. Sequenced here: unsorted PBMCs, sampled 2.1 years after starting antiretroviral therapy. The chain joins TRBV6-5 to TRBJ2-7; the D is unclear. The CDR3: CASNRGYEQYF. The CDR3 DNA is TGTGCCAGCAACCGCGGCTACGAGCAGTACTTC.